Below are 26 T cell receptor beta chains sequenced from a single sample in a study of T cell changes during pregnancy in multiple sclerosis. Data came from immunoSEQ multiplex PCR; TCRdb stores just in-frame clones and leaves some out. The table has 40,000 to 45,000 clones, about 89% seen once. Here the sequenced sample was CD4+ T cells from peripheral blood mononuclear cells, taken in the first trimester of pregnancy. These receptor sequences come from a female donor with multiple sclerosis, enrolled in a pregnancy study.

The chain uses TRBV7-9 and TRBJ2-3; 9 nucleotides match TRBD2. The CDR3 runs to 16 residues. The V segment lost 1 base and the J segment 2 bases; nucleotides outside the gene matches: 4. Germline CDR1 reads SEHNR; CDR2 reads FQNEAQ (reference sequence). This CDR3 is CASSLGLAGVTDTQYF. CDR3 nucleotides: TGTGCCAGCAGCTTAGGATTAGCGGGAGTCACAGATACGCAGTATTTT.

This chain uses TRBV7-3 with TRBJ2-3; 10 nucleotides align to TRBD2. This CDR3 has 15 amino acids. V lost 2 bases, J lost 8 bases, and 7 bases stayed unmatched. Germline V gene sequence: CDR1 SGHTA, CDR2 FQGTGA. CDR3 protein: CASSLGSGGTGTQYF. DNA of the CDR3: TGTGCCAGCAGCTTAGGTAGCGGGGGGACGGGTACGCAGTATTTT.

The chain uses TRBV11-2 and TRBJ2-7, with TRBD2 identical over 11 bases. Germline V gene data show CDR1 as SGHAT and CDR2 as FQNNGV. J was trimmed by 6 bases and V by 5 bases; bases with no gene match: 12. This CDR3 is 16 amino acids long. DNA for the CDR3: TGTGCCAGCAGCCCTATAGCGGGAGGGCCCAGGGGCGAGCAGTACTTC. It specifies CASSPIAGGPRGEQYF.

The chain is built from TRBV6-5 and TRBJ1-1; D remains unclear. Germline-derived CDR1 and CDR2 are MNHEY and SVGAGI. The CDR3 is 13 amino acids. The V end was cut by 4 bases, the J end by 1 base, with 7 bases between. The CDR3: CASSFKANTEAFF. The CDR3 bases are TGTGCCAGCAGTTTTAAAGCGAACACTGAAGCTTTCTTT.

The chain uses TRBV7-2 and TRBJ2-7, with a weak D call TRBD2 (6 bases). The germline V gene has CDR1 SGHTA and CDR2 FQGNSA. Trimming pared 1 base from V and 6 bases from J, leaving 10 bases between. This CDR3 has 13 amino acids. The CDR3 sequence is CASSLGGLSEQYF. DNA of the CDR3: TGTGCCAGCAGCTTAGGGGGACTCAGCGAGCAGTACTTC.

The rearrangement uses TRBV30 and TRBJ1-5; 8 bases match TRBD1. The V gene's germline CDR1 is GTSNPN and CDR2 SVGIG (reference sequence). V shed 2 bases, J shed 7 bases, and the junction held 10 bases outside the gene matches. This CDR3 has 15 residues. The CDR3 reads CAWSRRGQGVQPQHF. As DNA, the CDR3 is TGTGCCTGGAGTCGCCGCGGACAGGGAGTCCAGCCCCAGCATTTT.

This sequence joins TRBV11-2 and TRBJ1-1; D not resolved. CDR1 and CDR2 (germline): SGHAT, FQNNGV. The CDR3 extends over 13 amino acids. V lost 3 bases and J 6 bases, leaving 11 bases between the germline ends. For the CDR3, the DNA is TGTGCCAGCAGCTTTGAGGAGGGATCTGAAGCTTTCTTT. Residues: CASSFEEGSEAFF.

The chain joins TRBV7-9 to TRBJ1-1; 12 bases are shared with TRBD1. This CDR3 region has 19 residues. Germline CDR1 reads SEHNR; CDR2 reads FQNEAQ (reference sequence). The V and J ends lost 0 bases and 2 bases, in that order; junction bases with no gene match: 10. Here the CDR3 DNA reads TGTGCCAGCAGCTTAGCGACGACCCGGGACAGGGGGCATAACACTGAAGCTTTCTTT. It translates to CASSLATTRDRGHNTEAFF. Full variable domain (missing parts from reference TRBV7-9 and TRBJ1-1): DTGVSQNPRHKITKRGQNVTFRCDPISEHNRLYWYRQTLGQGPEFLTYFQNEAQLEKSRLLSDRFSAERPKGSFSTLEIQRTEQGDSAMYLCASSLATTRDRGHNTEAFFGQGTRLTVV.

This clone was detected once. The chain recombines TRBV5-5 with TRBJ2-3, with D possibly TRBD2 on 6 matching bases. The CDR3 is 17 amino acids. V was clipped by 2 bases and J by 4 bases, with 20 bases between them. CDR1 SGHKS and CDR2 YYEKEE come from the germline V gene (reference sequence). The CDR3 reads CASSFQGAGVYPDTQYF. Here the CDR3 DNA reads TGTGCCAGCAGCTTTCAAGGAGCGGGCGTTTATCCAGATACGCAGTATTTT.

The table lists this clone with a count of one. The chain uses TRBV28 and TRBJ2-7, with TRBD1 identical over 11 bases. The CDR3 extends over 14 amino acids. The germline CDR1 and CDR2 sequences are MDHEN and SYDVKM. The V and J ends lost 5 bases and 3 bases, in that order; junction bases with no gene match: 3. The CDR3 region is CASSTDRGHYEQYF. CDR3 sequence (DNA): TGTGCCAGCAGTACGGACAGGGGGCACTACGAGCAGTACTTC.

This clone occurred once. The chain uses TRBV6-1 and TRBJ1-5, with D hard to call. Germline V gene lookup returns CDR1 MNHNS and CDR2 SASEGT. The CDR3 is 11 residues long. The germline V and J ends were trimmed by 6 bases and 5 bases, with 5 bases remaining between them. CDR3 coding DNA: TGTGCCAGCAGGAACTATCAGCCCCAGCATTTT. Translated, it gives CASRNYQPQHF.

The chain is built from TRBV11-2 and TRBJ1-4; possibly TRBD1 for D (5 bases). The CDR3 totals 17 residues. Germline V CDR1 and CDR2: SGHAT, FQNNGV. Trimming pared 1 base from V and 0 bases from J, leaving 12 bases between. CDR3 amino acids: CASSLGGRSPTNEKLFF. The CDR3, as DNA: TGTGCCAGCAGCTTAGGGGGCAGGTCTCCAACTAATGAAAAACTGTTTTTT.

The genes are TRBV5-1 and TRBJ2-7; 11 bases match TRBD2. The CDR3 loop spans 16 amino acids. The germline V gene has CDR1 SGHRS and CDR2 YFSETQ. Losses at the gene ends were 4 bases for V and 6 bases for J; bases not matched to a gene: 12. CDR3 bases: TGCGCCAGCAGCGCGGGGATTAGCGGGAGGGCCCGCGAGCAGTACTTC. Translation gives CASSAGISGRAREQYF.

This chain connects TRBV30 to TRBJ1-3; D not resolved. Germline-derived CDR1 and CDR2 are GTSNPN and SVGIG (reference sequence). Trimming stripped 5 bases from V and 0 bases from J, with 11 bases between. This CDR3 is 14 amino acids long. CDR3: CAWLRSRSGNTIYF. The CDR3 nucleotides are TGTGCCTGGCTCAGGTCCCGCTCTGGAAACACCATATATTTT. Filled out from reference TRBV30 and TRBJ1-3, the complete variable domain reads SQTIHQWPATLVQPVGSPLSLECTVEGTSNPNLYWYRQAAGRGLQLLFYSVGIGQISSEVPQNLSASRPQDRQFILSSKKLLLSDSGFYLCAWLRSRSGNTIYFGEGSWLTVV.

This chain joins TRBV6-1 and TRBJ2-7, with TRBD1 matching 8 bases. The trim removed 2 bases at V and 3 bases at J, leaving 9 bases unmatched. The CDR3 consists of 16 residues. The germline CDR1 and CDR2 sequences are MNHNS and SASEGT. The CDR3 reads CASSELTGVRVYEQYF. In DNA, the CDR3 is TGTGCCAGCAGTGAACTGACAGGGGTTAGGGTCTACGAGCAGTACTTC.

V gene TRBV7-2 combines with J gene TRBJ2-7; 8 positions agree with TRBD1. The CDR3 spans 16 residues. CDR1 and CDR2 (germline): SGHTA, FQGNSA. V lost 6 bases, J lost 4 bases, and 14 bases stayed unmatched. CDR3 residues: CASSLKARDRNYEQYF. CDR3 coding DNA: TGTGCCAGCAGTTTAAAGGCCCGGGACAGGAATTACGAGCAGTACTTC.

The chain uses TRBV27 and TRBJ1-2; 8 positions agree with TRBD1. CDR3 length: 15 amino acids. Germline V lookup: CDR1 MNHEY, CDR2 SMNVEV (reference sequence). Germline trimming cut 6 bases from V and 5 bases from J; bases unmatched to any gene: 11. CDR3 amino acids: CASSPLGTGVYGYTF. The CDR3 region has the DNA TGTGCCAGCAGCCCTCTCGGGACAGGAGTTTATGGCTACACCTTC.

The chain couples TRBV28 to TRBJ2-5; TRBD1 might be the D (6 bases). CDR3 length: 15 amino acids. V was trimmed by 3 bases and J by 0 bases, leaving 11 bases between them. Germline CDR1 and CDR2: MDHEN and SYDVKM. As DNA, the CDR3 is TGTGCCAGCAGTTTGGCGCAGGGGAACCAAGAGACCCAGTACTTC. This sequence encodes CASSLAQGNQETQYF.

V and J are TRBV6-1 and TRBJ1-1; D not resolved. Germline values: CDR1 MNHNS, CDR2 SASEGT. V lost 4 bases, J lost 2 bases, and 2 bases lay in between. The CDR3 runs to 11 residues. For the CDR3, the DNA is TGTGCCAGCAGTGCAAACACTGAAGCTTTCTTT. Amino acid sequence: CASSANTEAFF.

J is TRBJ1-5 and V is TRBV19; D is perhaps TRBD1 (5 bases). The germline V and J ends were trimmed by 7 bases and 4 bases, with 14 bases remaining between them. This CDR3 is 14 amino acids long. CDR1 and CDR2 from the germline V gene are LNHDA and SQIVND (reference sequence). The CDR3, as DNA: TGTGCCAGTAAGGCATTCGCAGGGAATCAGCCCCAGCATTTT. It specifies CASKAFAGNQPQHF.

The chain joins TRBV4-1 to TRBJ2-7; weak D call: TRBD1 (5 bases). The germline V and J ends were trimmed by 0 bases and 3 bases, with 15 bases remaining between them. There are 16 residues in the CDR3. Looked up from germline, CDR1 is MGHRA and CDR2 is YSYEKL. The CDR3 DNA is TGCGCCAGCAGCCAAGATTACCAGGGAACTCTCTACGAGCAGTACTTC. Translation: CASSQDYQGTLYEQYF.

The chain combines TRBV5-1 with TRBJ2-1; possible D gene TRBD1, 5 bases. V lost 0 bases and J 2 bases, leaving 12 bases between the germline ends. The CDR3 runs to 16 residues. Germline values: CDR1 SGHRS, CDR2 YFSETQ. CDR3 bases: TGCGCCAGCAGCTTGGCCGAGGTGGGGCCCTACAATGAGCAGTTCTTC. It is translated as CASSLAEVGPYNEQFF.

The chain uses TRBV5-1 and TRBJ2-1; 12 nucleotides agree with TRBD2. The J segment lost 7 bases and the V segment lost 2 bases, leaving 10 bases of the junction unmatched. The CDR3 extends over 17 amino acids. Germline-derived CDR1 and CDR2 are SGHRS and YFSETQ. The CDR3 sequence is CASSFFRTSGIGNEQFF. In DNA form, the CDR3 reads TGCGCCAGCAGCTTTTTTCGGACTAGCGGGATAGGTAATGAGCAGTTCTTC.

The J gene is TRBJ2-3, the V gene TRBV7-6, with D perhaps TRBD2 (6 bases). The germline CDR1 and CDR2 sequences are SGHVS and FNYEAQ. This CDR3 has 17 amino acids. V was trimmed by 5 bases and J by 0 bases, leaving 18 bases between them. The CDR3, as DNA: TGTGCCAGCAGCCCCCGAGGAAGTAGCGGTAGCACAGATACGCAGTATTTT. Translated: CASSPRGSSGSTDTQYF.

The chain recombines TRBV7-2 with TRBJ2-5; 10 bases match TRBD2. V was clipped by 8 bases and J by 1 base; unmatched bases: 13. Germline CDR1 and CDR2: SGHTA and FQGNSA. The CDR3 has 17 amino acids. The CDR3 protein is CASCGWRLAGLQETQYF. Written as DNA, the CDR3 is TGTGCCAGCTGCGGGTGGAGACTAGCGGGTCTCCAAGAGACCCAGTACTTC. Looking up the rest from reference TRBV7-2 and TRBJ2-5 gives the full variable domain: GAGVSQSPSNKVTEKGKDVELRCDPISGHTALYWYRQSLGQGLEFLIYFQGNSAPDKSGLPSDRFSAERTGGSVSTLTIQRTQQEDSAVYLCASCGWRLAGLQETQYFGPGTRLLVL.

J is TRBJ1-2 and V is TRBV7-9; D is perhaps TRBD1 (5 bases). The V end lost 5 bases, the J end lost 4 bases, and 11 bases lay between the germline ends. CDR3 length: 13 amino acids. The germline CDR1 and CDR2 sequences are SEHNR and FQNEAQ (reference sequence). In nucleotides, the CDR3 is TGTGCCAGCAGCGGAGCGGGGGTCTATGGCTACACCTTC. Protein product: CASSGAGVYGYTF.